The clone carrying this T cell receptor beta chain was picked up a small number of times. Its antigen is not known. CDR3 size: 13 residues. V was cut by 7 bases and J by 6 bases, with 12 bases left in between. Germline V CDR1 and CDR2: SNHLY, FYNNEI. The entry originates in a study of vaccination effects on CD4 cells after COVID-19. Points from the study as a whole: Marked clonal contraction of both clone types appeared late after vaccination.

Within the ViraFEST assay, antigen-specific CD4+ T cells underwent expansion with viral peptide pools prior to sequencing. Isolation of CD4+ T cells took place after approximately 10 days of culture. Everyone in the study got two shots of either the BNT162b2 or mRNA-1273 vaccine. In the vaccine recipients, nucleocapsid antibodies were negative and there was no prior SARS-CoV-2 infection. They grew two million PBMC in each well, adding 10 IU/ml IL-2 and roughly 9.3 ug/ml peptides. Cultures received IL-2 medium that replaced half the medium on days 3 and 7. Sequenced by immunoSEQ multiplex PCR; TCRdb stores in-frame clones only, minus some. The top ten hold 0.85% to 1.3% of the sample, which has 80,000 to 95,000 clones, 77% seen once.

The chain joins TRBV2 to TRBJ1-4; D uncertain. This sequence was found in a human donor who received a COVID-19 vaccine. Sequencing was performed on CD4+ T cells from PBMCs cultured with HCoV-OC43 spike peptides, taken after COVID-19 vaccination. Subset denoted: HCoV-OC43 spike overlapping peptide pool stimulation. In DNA, the CDR3 is TGTGCCAGCACCCAGGCGGAATATGAAAAACTGTTTTTT. This encodes CASTQAEYEKLFF.